This entry lists 13 T cell receptor beta chains sequenced from one sample in a study of T-cell reconstitution after alpha-beta-depleted transplantation in children. TCRbeta library preparation incorporated unique molecular identifiers. Each CDR3 protein gets one entry after TCRdb re-called the PCR reads with MiXCR. This table holds about 110,000 distinct CDR3 sequences, 5.5% to 7% found once. Sample: PBMCs, mostly from graft donor cells, taken 360 days after TCRalphabeta/CD19-depleted stem cell transplant. These receptors came from a male patient under 10 years old who had a stem cell transplant for acute lymphoblastic leukemia, so the T cells may come from the graft donor.

The chain links TRBV28 to TRBJ2-5; no firm D call. The germline gives CDR1 MDHEN, CDR2 SYDVKM. Trimming pared 2 bases from V and 0 bases from J, leaving 10 bases between. The CDR3 length is 15 residues. The CDR3 loop is CASSLGRSYQETQYF. In DNA, the CDR3 is TGTGCCAGCAGTTTAGGGCGATCGTACCAAGAGACCCAGTACTTC.

This clonotype came up many times. The CDR3 reads CASSPWTSGGAGETQYF. In DNA form, the CDR3 reads TGTGCCAGCAGTCCCTGGACTAGCGGGGGGGCTGGGGAGACCCAGTACTTC. The chain couples TRBV28 to TRBJ2-5, with 15 bases that match TRBD2. The germline gives CDR1 MDHEN, CDR2 SYDVKM. The CDR3 consists of 17 residues. The V and J ends lost 5 bases and 5 bases, in that order; junction bases with no gene match: 9.

This chain links TRBV20-1 with TRBJ2-1, with 7 bases identical to TRBD1. The V and J ends lost 6 bases and 0 bases, in that order; junction bases with no gene match: 8. CDR3 size: 15 residues. Germline assignment: CDR1 DFQATT and CDR2 SNEGSKA (reference sequence). CDR3 region: CSARQGSFSYNEQFF. The CDR3 nucleotides read TGCAGTGCCCGACAGGGAAGTTTCTCCTACAATGAGCAGTTCTTC.

The sample holds many counts of this clonotype. The chain is built from TRBV20-1 and TRBJ2-7, with 8 bases fitting TRBD1. The CDR3 is 13 residues long. CDR1 and CDR2 (germline): DFQATT, SNEGSKA (reference sequence). V dropped 5 bases and J dropped 4; count of bases not matched to a gene: 7. This CDR3 is CSARETGVYEQYF. Here the CDR3 DNA reads TGCAGTGCTCGGGAGACAGGGGTTTACGAGCAGTACTTC.

This clonotype was counted a few times. The rearrangement links TRBV2 to TRBJ2-7, with D perhaps matching TRBD1 or TRBD2 (6 bases each). Germline lookup yields CDR1 SNHLY and CDR2 FYNNEI. Trimming pared 10 bases from V and 6 bases from J, leaving 16 bases between. CDR3 length: 12 amino acids. The CDR3: CATQPGAREQYF. CDR3 nucleotide sequence: TGTGCCACCCAGCCGGGGGCCCGCGAGCAGTACTTC.

In this sample, this clonotype turned up many times. This sequence joins TRBV7-9 and TRBJ2-3; D might be TRBD1 (6 bases). The CDR3 runs 13 residues. Trimming removed 3 bases from V and 6 bases from J, with 10 bases in between. Looked up from germline, CDR1 is SEHNR and CDR2 is FQNEAQ (reference sequence). The CDR3 DNA reads TGTGCCAGCAGCTTGTACACAGGGGATACGCAGTATTTT. Its translation is CASSLYTGDTQYF. Drawing the rest from reference TRBV7-9 and TRBJ2-3, the complete variable domain is DTGVSQNPRHKITKRGQNVTFRCDPISEHNRLYWYRQTLGQGPEFLTYFQNEAQLEKSRLLSDRFSAERPKGSFSTLEIQRTEQGDSAMYLCASSLYTGDTQYFGPGTRLTVL.

This clonotype occurred many times. This chain links TRBV7-9 with TRBJ2-1; 9 positions match TRBD1. Germline trimming cut 4 bases from V and 7 bases from J; bases unmatched to any gene: 14. The germline V gene has CDR1 SEHNR and CDR2 FQNEAQ (reference sequence). The CDR3 spans 17 residues. The CDR3 bases are TGTGCCAGCAGCTCCTCGGGCGGGACAGGGAAAAGGAATGAGCAGTTCTTC. This encodes CASSSSGGTGKRNEQFF.

This clonotype came up a few times. The genes are TRBV20-1 and TRBJ1-5; maybe TRBD1 (5 bases). The CDR3 loop spans 15 amino acids. V gave up 3 bases and J gave up 0 bases, with 12 bases separating them. Germline values: CDR1 DFQATT, CDR2 SNEGSKA (reference sequence). CDR3 region: CSASHDSHSNQPQHF. CDR3 sequence (DNA): TGCAGTGCTAGTCACGACAGTCATAGCAATCAGCCCCAGCATTTT.

The chain is built from TRBV4-2 and TRBJ1-2; D not certain. The CDR3 is made up of 12 amino acids. Germline values: CDR1 LGHNA, CDR2 YNFKEQ. V was cut by 2 bases and J by 6 bases, with 7 bases left in between. The CDR3 reads CASSQSENGYTF. CDR3 bases: TGTGCCAGCAGCCAATCGGAAAATGGCTACACCTTC.

This clonotype was recorded at least ten times. The chain links TRBV12-3 or TRBV12-4 to TRBJ1-3, with a tentative D call TRBD1 (6 bases). V shed 4 bases and J shed 4 bases, with 11 bases lying between them. There are 14 residues in the CDR3. The CDR3 nucleotides are TGTGCCAGCAGTTCAGGGGAGTTCGGAAACACCATATATTTT. It translates to CASSSGEFGNTIYF.

This clonotype was counted many times. The rearrangement uses TRBV5-6 and TRBJ2-3; either TRBD1 or TRBD2 may fit D (6 bases each). Looked up from germline, CDR1 is SGHDT and CDR2 is YYEEEE. Trimming removed 0 bases at V and 5 bases at J, with 13 bases between. The CDR3 length is 15 residues. DNA of the CDR3: TGTGCCAGCAGCTTGGACCCGGGGGCTGGAGATACGCAGTATTTT. This sequence encodes CASSLDPGAGDTQYF. Complete variable domain (other parts from reference TRBV5-6 and TRBJ2-3): DAGVTQSPTHLIKTRGQQVTLRCSPKSGHDTVSWYQQALGQGPQFIFQYYEEEERQRGNFPDRFSGHQFPNYSSELNVNALLLGDSALYLCASSLDPGAGDTQYFGPGTRLTVL.

For this clonotype: This may be a read error, as it is one base from a much larger clone. V is TRBV4-1 and J is TRBJ2-1; possibly TRBD2 for D (6 bases). This CDR3 has 14 amino acids. Germline V gene lookup returns CDR1 MGHRA and CDR2 YSYEKL. The CDR3 DNA reads TGCACCAGCAGCCAAAGGAAGCGGGCCACAGAGCAGTTCTTC. This sequence encodes CTSSQRKRATEQFF.

The rearrangement joins TRBV28 to TRBJ2-7; D is perhaps TRBD2 (5 bases). The V and J ends lost 8 bases and 5 bases respectively, with 19 bases between them. The germline CDR1 and CDR2 sequences are MDHEN and SYDVKM. The CDR3 spans 14 residues. CDR3 in amino acids: CASGGPIDPNEQYF. The DNA for the CDR3 is TGTGCCAGCGGAGGACCGATAGATCCTAACGAGCAGTACTTC.